Below, one TCR beta chain is given with its context. Its antigen is as yet unknown. The sample originates from a study of shared clonotypes between healthy human individuals. The authors split each subset's genomic DNA evenly across several immunoSEQ plates. Sequencing was performed with immunoSEQ multiplex PCR; in TCRdb, only in-frame clones are kept and a portion is missing. The table lists millions of clones, over 85% of them singletons. The CDR3 loop spans 16 amino acids. Germline V lookup: CDR1 SGHAT, CDR2 FQNNGV. Trimming removed 1 base from V and 8 bases from J; junction bases left unmatched: 9. Overall study results and limits: Naive subsets tended to show greater estimated richness than memory subsets. Sampling included only blood; tissue repertoires likely differ.

The receptor was isolated from a man between 18 and 29 years old in good health. Sequenced: naive CD4+ T cells sorted from blood. The subset was: CD45RA+ positively selected. The chain carries TRBV11-2 and TRBJ2-1; 9 nucleotides match TRBD1. The CDR3 is CASSLAAGQGSYEQFF. The CDR3 nucleotides read TGTGCCAGCAGCTTAGCCGCGGGACAGGGATCGTATGAGCAGTTCTTC.